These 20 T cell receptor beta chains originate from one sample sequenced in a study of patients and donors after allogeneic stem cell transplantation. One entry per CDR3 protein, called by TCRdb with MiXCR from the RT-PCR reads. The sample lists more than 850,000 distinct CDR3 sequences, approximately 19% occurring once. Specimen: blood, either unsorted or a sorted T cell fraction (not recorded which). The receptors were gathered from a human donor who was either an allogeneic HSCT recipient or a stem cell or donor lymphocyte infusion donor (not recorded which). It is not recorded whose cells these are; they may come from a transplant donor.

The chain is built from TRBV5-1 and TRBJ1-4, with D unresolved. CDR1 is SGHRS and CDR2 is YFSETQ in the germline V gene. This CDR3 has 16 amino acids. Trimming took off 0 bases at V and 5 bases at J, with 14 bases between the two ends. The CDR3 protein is CASSLVGSLNNEKLFF. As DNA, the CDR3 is TGCGCCAGCAGCTTGGTGGGCAGTCTAAACAATGAAAAACTGTTTTTT.

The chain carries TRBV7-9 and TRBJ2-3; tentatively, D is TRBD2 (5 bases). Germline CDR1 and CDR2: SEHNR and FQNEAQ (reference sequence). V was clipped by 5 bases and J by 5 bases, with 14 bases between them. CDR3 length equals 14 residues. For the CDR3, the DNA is TGTGCCAGCAGCCCCCGGGAATATGAAGATACGCAGTATTTT. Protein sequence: CASSPREYEDTQYF.

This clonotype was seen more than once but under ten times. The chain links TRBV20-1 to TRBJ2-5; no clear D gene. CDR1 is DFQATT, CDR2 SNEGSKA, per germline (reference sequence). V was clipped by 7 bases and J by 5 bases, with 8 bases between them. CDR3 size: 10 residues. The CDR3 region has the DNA TGCAGTGGTCCCGTGGAGACCCAGTACTTC. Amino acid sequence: CSGPVETQYF.

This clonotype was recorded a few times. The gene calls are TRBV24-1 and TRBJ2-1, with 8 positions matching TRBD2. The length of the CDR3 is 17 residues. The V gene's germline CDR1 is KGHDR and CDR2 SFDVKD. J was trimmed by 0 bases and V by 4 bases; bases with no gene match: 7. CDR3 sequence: CATSEKSGSFSYNEQFF. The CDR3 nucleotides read TGTGCCACCAGTGAAAAGAGCGGGAGCTTCTCCTACAATGAGCAGTTCTTC.

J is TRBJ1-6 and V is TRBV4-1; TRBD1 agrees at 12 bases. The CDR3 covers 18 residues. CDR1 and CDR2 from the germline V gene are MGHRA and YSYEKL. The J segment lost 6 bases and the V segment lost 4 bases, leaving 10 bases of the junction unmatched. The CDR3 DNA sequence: TGCGCCAGCAGCCTTAGCCGGGACAGGGGGCATACTAATTCACCCCTCCACTTT. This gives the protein CASSLSRDRGHTNSPLHF.

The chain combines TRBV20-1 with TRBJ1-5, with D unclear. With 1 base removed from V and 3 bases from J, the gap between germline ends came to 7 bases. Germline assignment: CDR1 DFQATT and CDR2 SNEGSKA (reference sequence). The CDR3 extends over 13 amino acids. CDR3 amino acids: CSARGPNNQPQHF. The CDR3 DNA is TGCAGTGCTAGAGGACCCAACAATCAGCCCCAGCATTTT.

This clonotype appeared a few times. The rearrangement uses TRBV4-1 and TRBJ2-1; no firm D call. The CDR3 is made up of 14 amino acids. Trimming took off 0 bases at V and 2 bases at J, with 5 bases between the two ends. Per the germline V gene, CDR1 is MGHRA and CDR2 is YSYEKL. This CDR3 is CASSQETAYNEQFF. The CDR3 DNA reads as TGCGCCAGCAGCCAAGAAACAGCCTACAATGAGCAGTTCTTC.

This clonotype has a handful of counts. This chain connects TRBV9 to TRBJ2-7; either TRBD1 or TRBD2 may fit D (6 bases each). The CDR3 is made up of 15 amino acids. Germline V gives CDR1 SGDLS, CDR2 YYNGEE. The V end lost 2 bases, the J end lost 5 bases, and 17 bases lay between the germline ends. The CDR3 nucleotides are TGTGCCAGCAGCGTGCCGGGGGCCAACCTGGACGAGCAGTACTTC. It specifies CASSVPGANLDEQYF.

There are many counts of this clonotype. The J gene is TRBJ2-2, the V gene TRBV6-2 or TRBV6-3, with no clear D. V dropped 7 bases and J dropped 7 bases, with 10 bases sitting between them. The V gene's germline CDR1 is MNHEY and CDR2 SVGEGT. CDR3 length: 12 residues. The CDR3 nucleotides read TGTGCCAGCAATCCGGGCGGCGGGGAGCTGTTTTTT. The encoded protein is CASNPGGGELFF.

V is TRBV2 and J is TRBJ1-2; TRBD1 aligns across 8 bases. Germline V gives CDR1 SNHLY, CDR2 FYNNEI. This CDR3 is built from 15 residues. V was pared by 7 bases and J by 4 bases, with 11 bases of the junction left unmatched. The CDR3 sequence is CASKGPGQDLYGYTF. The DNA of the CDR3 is TGTGCCAGCAAGGGACCGGGACAGGATCTCTATGGCTACACCTTC.

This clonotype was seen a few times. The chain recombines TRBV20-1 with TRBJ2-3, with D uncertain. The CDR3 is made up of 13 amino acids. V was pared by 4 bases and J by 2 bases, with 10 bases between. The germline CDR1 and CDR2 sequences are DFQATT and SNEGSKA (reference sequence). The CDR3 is CSAKRIPTDTQYF. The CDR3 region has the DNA TGCAGTGCTAAAAGGATCCCCACAGATACGCAGTATTTT.

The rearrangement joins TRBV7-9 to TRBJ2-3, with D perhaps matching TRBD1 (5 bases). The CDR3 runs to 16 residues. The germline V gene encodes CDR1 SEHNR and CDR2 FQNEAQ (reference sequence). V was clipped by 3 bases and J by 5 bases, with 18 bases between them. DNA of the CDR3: TGTGCCAGCAGCTTCCCGAGCACCAGGGTTCGAGATACGCAGTATTTT. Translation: CASSFPSTRVRDTQYF.

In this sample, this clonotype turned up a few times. The CDR3 sequence is CSGGHGTDLRDNSPLHF. CDR3 DNA: TGCAGCGGGGGACACGGGACAGACCTCAGGGATAATTCACCCCTCCACTTT. V and J are TRBV29-1 and TRBJ1-6; 7 bases map to TRBD1. The germline CDR1 and CDR2 sequences are SQVTM and ANQGSEA. J lost 5 bases, V lost 7 bases, and 17 bases had no gene match. CDR3 length: 17 residues.

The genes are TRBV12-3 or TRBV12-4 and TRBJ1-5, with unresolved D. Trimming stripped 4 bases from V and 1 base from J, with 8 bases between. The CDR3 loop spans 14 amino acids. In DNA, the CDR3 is TGTGCCAGCAGTTCCATGCTCAGCAATCAGCCCCAGCATTTT. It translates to CASSSMLSNQPQHF.

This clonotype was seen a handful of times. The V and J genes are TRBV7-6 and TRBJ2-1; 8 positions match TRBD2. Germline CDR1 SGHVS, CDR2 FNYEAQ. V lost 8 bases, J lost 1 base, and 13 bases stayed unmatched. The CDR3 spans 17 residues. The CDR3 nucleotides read TGTGCCAGCTTGGATTGGAGGGCGGGGGGTTCCTACAATGAGCAGTTCTTC. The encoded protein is CASLDWRAGGSYNEQFF.

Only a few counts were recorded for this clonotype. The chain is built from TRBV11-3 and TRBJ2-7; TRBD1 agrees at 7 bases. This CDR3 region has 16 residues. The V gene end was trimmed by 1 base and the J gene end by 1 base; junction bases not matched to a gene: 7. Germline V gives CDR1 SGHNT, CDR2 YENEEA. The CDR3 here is CASSLATGAFSYEQYF. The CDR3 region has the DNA TGTGCCAGCAGCTTAGCCACAGGGGCCTTTTCCTACGAGCAGTACTTC.

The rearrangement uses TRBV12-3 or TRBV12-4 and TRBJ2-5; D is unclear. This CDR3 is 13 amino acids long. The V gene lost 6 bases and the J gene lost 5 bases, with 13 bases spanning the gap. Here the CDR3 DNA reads TGTGCCAGCAGCCTTGCACCCCCGGAGACCCAGTACTTC. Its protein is CASSLAPPETQYF.

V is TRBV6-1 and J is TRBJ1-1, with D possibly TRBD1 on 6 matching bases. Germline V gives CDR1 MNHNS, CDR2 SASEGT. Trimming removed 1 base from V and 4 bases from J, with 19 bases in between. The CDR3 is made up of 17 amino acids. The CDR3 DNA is TGTGCCAGCAGTGAAGAGGGGCTGGGGGGCGCGGGCACTGAAGCTTTCTTT. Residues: CASSEEGLGGAGTEAFF.

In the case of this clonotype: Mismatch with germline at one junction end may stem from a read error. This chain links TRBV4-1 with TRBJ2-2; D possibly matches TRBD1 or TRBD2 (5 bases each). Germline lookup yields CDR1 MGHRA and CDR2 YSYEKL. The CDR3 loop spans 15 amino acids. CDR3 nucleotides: TGCGCCAGCAGCCAAGATGAGGGGAACACCGGGGACCTGTTTTTT. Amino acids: CASSQDEGNTGDLFF.

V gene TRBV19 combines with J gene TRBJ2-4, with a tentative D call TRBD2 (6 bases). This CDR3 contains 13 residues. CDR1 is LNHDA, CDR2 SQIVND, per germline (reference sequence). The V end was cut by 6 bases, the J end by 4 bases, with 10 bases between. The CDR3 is CASRPGTKNIQYF. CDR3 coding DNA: TGTGCCAGTAGGCCCGGGACTAAAAACATTCAGTACTTC. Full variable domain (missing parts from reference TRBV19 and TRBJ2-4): DGGITQSPKYLFRKEGQNVTLSCEQNLNHDAMYWYRQDPGQGLRLIYYSQIVNDFQKGDIAEGYSVSREKKESFPLTVTSAQKNPTAFYLCASRPGTKNIQYFGAGTRLSVL.